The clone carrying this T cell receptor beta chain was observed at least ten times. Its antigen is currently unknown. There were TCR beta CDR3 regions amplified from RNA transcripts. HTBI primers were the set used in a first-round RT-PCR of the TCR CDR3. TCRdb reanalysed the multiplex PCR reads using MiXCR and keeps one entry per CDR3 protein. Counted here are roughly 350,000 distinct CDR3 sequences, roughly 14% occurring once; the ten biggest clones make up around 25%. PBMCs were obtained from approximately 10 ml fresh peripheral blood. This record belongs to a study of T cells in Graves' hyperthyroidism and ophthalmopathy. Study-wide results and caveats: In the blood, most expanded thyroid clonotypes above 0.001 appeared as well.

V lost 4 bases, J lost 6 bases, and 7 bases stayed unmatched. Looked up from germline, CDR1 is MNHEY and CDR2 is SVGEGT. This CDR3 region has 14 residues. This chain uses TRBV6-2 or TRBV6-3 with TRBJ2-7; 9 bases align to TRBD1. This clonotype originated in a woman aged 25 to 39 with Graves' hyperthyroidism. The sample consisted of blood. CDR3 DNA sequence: TGTGCCAGCAGTTTCGGGACAGGGAAGCGCGAGCAGTACTTC. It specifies CASSFGTGKREQYF.